Below, 8 T cell receptor beta chains from the same sample are listed, as sequenced in a study of blood T cell repertoires in COVID-19. Using immunoSEQ multiplex PCR, the repertoire was profiled, and TCRdb retains in-frame clones only, with some absent. Of about 400,000 clones listed, just under 90% are singletons. Sequencing was performed on PBMCs or T cells enriched from blood (not recorded which). Every receptor here comes from a woman aged 25 to 45 who had recovered from COVID-19.

This chain uses TRBV5-8 with TRBJ1-1; D not resolved. From germline, CDR1 is SGHTS and CDR2 YDEGEE. The CDR3 spans 15 residues. The V end lost 4 bases, the J end lost 7 bases, and 20 bases lay between the germline ends. For the CDR3, the DNA is TGTGCCAGCAGCGCCCTTTACCCGACTGTGGGTGAAGCTTTCTTT. Protein sequence: CASSALYPTVGEAFF.

The chain combines TRBV6-6 with TRBJ1-1, with D unclear. The CDR3 extends over 14 amino acids. Between the trimmed V and J ends, which lost 6 bases and 3 bases, there was a span of 14 bases. Germline CDR1 is MNHNY and CDR2 is SVGAGI (reference sequence). The CDR3 loop reads CASRPPFEDTEAFF. The CDR3 nucleotides are TGTGCCAGCAGACCTCCATTTGAGGACACTGAAGCTTTCTTT.

This clone was recorded once. CDR3: CASSYGQGETQYF. Written as DNA, the CDR3 is TGTGCCAGCAGTTACGGACAGGGAGAGACCCAGTACTTC. The chain is built from TRBV12-3 or TRBV12-4 and TRBJ2-5; TRBD1 matches at 8 bases. The V segment lost 4 bases and the J segment 4 bases; nucleotides outside the gene matches: 2. The CDR3 covers 13 residues.

V gene TRBV2 combines with J gene TRBJ2-1; D remains unclear. The V end lost 6 bases, the J end lost 14 bases, and 11 bases lay between the germline ends. CDR1 and CDR2 from the germline V gene are SNHLY and FYNNEI. The CDR3 covers 10 residues. The CDR3 DNA follows: TGTGCCAGCAGCGGCAGGCTGAAGTTCTTC. Translated: CASSGRLKFF.

The chain links TRBV15 to TRBJ1-1; 7 nucleotides line up with TRBD1. This CDR3 is built from 19 residues. The junction had 17 bases not matched to a gene; V was cut back by 4 bases and J by 0 bases. Germline CDR1 is LNHNV and CDR2 is YYDKDF (reference sequence). The CDR3 here is CATSTDTTGVRVMNTEAFF. In nucleotides, the CDR3 is TGTGCCACCAGCACAGATACAACAGGGGTGAGGGTGATGAACACTGAAGCTTTCTTT.

The chain carries TRBV27 and TRBJ2-1; TRBD2 might be the D (6 bases). This CDR3 spans 14 amino acids. CDR1 MNHEY and CDR2 SMNVEV come from the germline V gene (reference sequence). Trimming shortened V by 8 bases and J by 12 bases, and 23 bases separated the two germline ends. CDR3 DNA sequence: TGTGCCAGCTCGCCAGACCCCATAGGTAGCGGGCAGTTCTTC. This translates into CASSPDPIGSGQFF.

This chain connects TRBV7-7 to TRBJ2-2; 8 nucleotides match TRBD1. Per the germline V gene, CDR1 is SSHAT and CDR2 is FNYEAQ (reference sequence). V gave up 5 bases and J gave up 5 bases; unmatched junction bases: 7. The CDR3 is made up of 15 amino acids. The chain's CDR3 is CASSRGQGRTGELFF. CDR3 in DNA: TGTGCCAGCAGCCGAGGACAGGGTCGGACCGGGGAGCTGTTTTTT.

V and J are TRBV20-1 and TRBJ1-2; tentative D call: TRBD1 (5 bases). CDR1 is DFQATT and CDR2 is SNEGSKA in the germline V gene (reference sequence). The V end lost 3 bases, the J end lost 7 bases, and 12 bases lay between the germline ends. CDR3 length equals 12 residues. The CDR3 spells CSASKGLGGYTF. CDR3 DNA sequence: TGCAGTGCTAGTAAGGGGCTTGGTGGCTACACCTTC.